These 20 T cell receptor beta chains share one sample of origin, sequenced in a study of patients and donors after allogeneic stem cell transplantation. One entry per CDR3 protein, called by TCRdb with MiXCR from the RT-PCR reads. This table has hundreds of thousands of distinct CDR3 sequences, roughly 17% appearing once. Sequenced input: blood, either unsorted or a sorted T cell fraction (not recorded which). The origin of the receptors is a human donor who was either an allogeneic HSCT recipient or a stem cell or donor lymphocyte infusion donor (not recorded which). It is not recorded whose cells these are; they may come from a transplant donor.

This clonotype was recorded many times. The chain's CDR3 is CAISLDRARHGEAFF. The DNA for the CDR3 is TGTGCCATCAGTTTGGACAGGGCTCGTCACGGTGAAGCTTTCTTT. V gene TRBV10-3 combines with J gene TRBJ1-1; TRBD1 matches 8 bases. This CDR3 spans 15 amino acids. V lost 5 bases to trimming and J lost 7 bases; unmatched junction nucleotides: 12. CDR1 is ENHRY, CDR2 SYGVKD, per germline.

The V gene is TRBV7-9, the J gene TRBJ2-7; maybe TRBD1 (6 bases). This CDR3 has 14 residues. V was cut by 1 base and J by 3 bases, with 10 bases left in between. Germline-derived CDR1 and CDR2 are SEHNR and FQNEAQ (reference sequence). The CDR3, as DNA: TGTGCCAGCAGCTTAGTGAACAGGGACTACGAGCAGTACTTC. Protein product: CASSLVNRDYEQYF.

The genes are TRBV19 and TRBJ2-5; 9 bases are shared with TRBD2. V was clipped by 8 bases and J by 6 bases; unmatched bases: 10. Germline CDR1 reads LNHDA; CDR2 reads SQIVND (reference sequence). The CDR3 totals 14 residues. In nucleotides, the CDR3 is TGTGCCAGTTCCGGGACTAGCTCCCAGAAGACCCAGTACTTC. Its protein product is CASSGTSSQKTQYF.

CDR3: CASSPSSPSAPQHF. CDR3 DNA sequence: TGTGCCAGCTCACCATCAAGTCCTTCGGCGCCCCAGCATTTT. The J gene is TRBJ1-5, the V gene TRBV18; unclear D gene. Trimming stripped 2 bases from V and 9 bases from J, with 14 bases between. CDR1 and CDR2 (germline): KGHSH, LQKENI. This CDR3 is built from 14 residues.

This clonotype has at least ten counts. The chain couples TRBV12-3 or TRBV12-4 to TRBJ2-5, with 7 bases aligning to TRBD2. The V and J ends lost 2 bases and 10 bases, in that order; junction bases with no gene match: 10. CDR3 size: 14 residues. DNA of the CDR3: TGTGCCAGCAGTTTAATGGCGGGGGAGTCGAACCAGTACTTC. This encodes CASSLMAGESNQYF.

The chain joins TRBV25-1 to TRBJ2-5, with a weak D call TRBD2 (6 bases). The CDR3 runs 13 residues. Trimming stripped 4 bases from V and 5 bases from J, with 11 bases between. Germline assignment: CDR1 MGHDK and CDR2 SYGVNS. The CDR3 spells CASSVYGGETQYF. Here the CDR3 DNA reads TGTGCCAGCAGTGTGTACGGAGGGGAGACCCAGTACTTC.

The chain recombines TRBV7-9 with TRBJ1-2; maybe TRBD1 (5 bases). The CDR3 has 17 amino acids. Germline CDR1 SEHNR, CDR2 FQNEAQ (reference sequence). Deletions cut 2 bases from V and 3 bases from J, with 19 bases between. The CDR3 reads CASSLRLQGQYDYGYTF. Here the CDR3 DNA reads TGTGCCAGCAGCTTAAGATTGCAGGGTCAATATGACTATGGCTACACCTTC.

The J gene is TRBJ1-3, the V gene TRBV5-6, with TRBD1 matching over 8 bases. Germline V gene data show CDR1 as SGHDT and CDR2 as YYEEEE. Trimming took 6 bases from V and 4 from J; bases not matched to a gene: 6. CDR3 size: 14 residues. The CDR3 here is CASNRTGRGNTIYF. The CDR3, as DNA: TGTGCCAGCAACCGGACAGGGAGGGGAAACACCATATATTTT.

The CDR3, as DNA: TGTGCCAGCAGTCCACAACAGTTCTACTCCTACAATGAGCAGTTCTTC. This translates into CASSPQQFYSYNEQFF. The genes are TRBV12-3 or TRBV12-4 and TRBJ2-1; unclear D gene. The CDR3 spans 16 residues. V dropped 5 bases and J dropped 0 bases, with 14 bases sitting between them.

The V gene is TRBV12-3 or TRBV12-4, the J gene TRBJ1-1; D is ambiguous. The ends were cut back, 5 bases at V and 0 bases at J, with 13 bases in the middle. The CDR3 is 15 amino acids. CDR3 region: CASSPRTRLNTEAFF. The CDR3, as DNA: TGTGCCAGCAGTCCCCGGACCAGGTTGAACACTGAAGCTTTCTTT.

The CDR3 DNA reads TGTGCCAGCCATCCGGGGAAGGGAAACTATGGCTACACCTTC. Protein: CASHPGKGNYGYTF. The chain has TRBV12-3 or TRBV12-4 and TRBJ1-2, with D unclear. V dropped 8 bases and J dropped 2 bases, with 15 bases sitting between them. The CDR3 is 14 amino acids.

The rearrangement links TRBV2 to TRBJ2-7, with TRBD2 matching 14 bases. V shed 6 bases and J 1 base; nucleotides not matched to a gene: 11. The germline V gene encodes CDR1 SNHLY and CDR2 FYNNEI. There are 18 residues in the CDR3. CDR3 bases: TGTGCCAGCAGGGTGTCCGGACTAGCGGGAGGATGGTCCTACGAGCAGTACTTC. Translation: CASRVSGLAGGWSYEQYF. Variable domain in full (rest from reference TRBV2 and TRBJ2-7): EPEVTQTPSHQVTQMGQEVILRCVPISNHLYFYWYRQILGQKVEFLVSFYNNEISEKSEIFDDQFSVERPDGSNFTLKIRSTKLEDSAMYFCASRVSGLAGGWSYEQYFGPGTRLTVT.

CDR3 sequence: CASSSTIAGGPNEQFF. The CDR3 DNA follows: TGTGCCAGCAGCTCAACCATAGCGGGGGGACCCAATGAGCAGTTCTTC. The V gene is TRBV12-3 or TRBV12-4, the J gene TRBJ2-1; the match to TRBD2 covers 10 bases. The CDR3 contains 16 residues. The ends lost 6 bases at V and 6 bases at J; junction bases unmatched: 11.

This chain connects TRBV7-9 to TRBJ1-1; TRBD1 agrees at 9 bases. The CDR3 covers 15 residues. J lost 4 bases, V lost 5 bases, and 8 bases had no gene match. Looked up from germline, CDR1 is SEHNR and CDR2 is FQNEAQ (reference sequence). The CDR3 region has the DNA TGTGCCAGCAGCGTACAGGGGGCGCTGGGCACTGAAGCTTTCTTT. Translated, it gives CASSVQGALGTEAFF.

The rearrangement uses TRBV12-3 or TRBV12-4 and TRBJ1-2; tentative D call: TRBD1 (5 bases). The CDR3 consists of 12 residues. V was shortened by 3 bases and J by 10 bases, with 12 bases between the two germline ends. As DNA, the CDR3 is TGTGCCAGCAGTTTTTCGCAGGGCGACTACACCTTC. Translated: CASSFSQGDYTF.

This clonotype was detected a few times. The rearrangement uses TRBV6-1 and TRBJ2-1; weak D call: TRBD1 (6 bases). V was clipped by 10 bases and J by 0 bases, with 13 bases between them. The CDR3 spans 14 residues. The germline CDR1 and CDR2 sequences are MNHNS and SASEGT. In DNA, the CDR3 is TGTGCCACGAACCTGGACAGCTCCTACAATGAGCAGTTCTTC. It encodes CATNLDSSYNEQFF.

The chain recombines TRBV4-1 with TRBJ2-1; 11 bases are shared with TRBD1. The germline gives CDR1 MGHRA, CDR2 YSYEKL. The CDR3 has 16 amino acids. V shed 4 bases and J 7 bases; nucleotides not matched to a gene: 9. The CDR3 coding sequence is TGCGCCAGCAGCCTCCCTGGGACAGGGGGTAGTAATGAGCAGTTCTTC. It is translated as CASSLPGTGGSNEQFF.

The table lists this clonotype with a few counts. The chain employs TRBV20-1 and TRBJ2-7, with a possible D match to TRBD1 (6 bases). This CDR3 spans 11 amino acids. Trimming shortened V by 4 bases and J by 12 bases, and 16 bases separated the two germline ends. Germline CDR1 is DFQATT and CDR2 is SNEGSKA (reference sequence). The CDR3 protein is CSAITGPKWYF. CDR3 DNA sequence: TGCAGTGCTATAACAGGGCCCAAGTGGTACTTC.

This clonotype came up a few times. The genes are TRBV5-1 and TRBJ2-1; 9 bases agree with TRBD2. Per the germline V gene, CDR1 is SGHRS and CDR2 is YFSETQ. The ends lost 1 base at V and 7 bases at J; junction bases unmatched: 3. The CDR3 loop spans 14 amino acids. CDR3 amino acids: CASSLPSGTNEQFF. In DNA, the CDR3 is TGCGCCAGCAGCTTGCCTAGCGGGACGAATGAGCAGTTCTTC.

This rearrangement joins TRBV7-9 to TRBJ2-7; D possibly corresponds to TRBD1 (6 bases). This CDR3 spans 13 amino acids. The ends were cut back, 3 bases at V and 5 bases at J, with 11 bases in the middle. Germline lookup yields CDR1 SEHNR and CDR2 FQNEAQ (reference sequence). CDR3 amino acids: CASSFLGADEQYF. As DNA, the CDR3 is TGTGCCAGCAGCTTCCTGGGGGCGGACGAGCAGTACTTC.